Listed below are T cell receptor beta chains from one sample, sequenced in a study of shared clonotypes between healthy human individuals. TCRdb's copy holds only in-frame clones and misses some; the assay was immunoSEQ multiplex PCR. The sample consists of roughly 2,500,000 clones, under 95% of them appearing once. Sequenced: naive CD4+ T cells from PBMCs. These receptors all come from a man younger than 30 in good health. Some clones in this sample may be carry-over from other donors' samples. Both conserved end residues are part of each CDR3. The order of the fields is CDR3 protein, CDR3 DNA, D gene, CDR3 length, J gene, V gene, clone size. A D gene is named only where the DNA matches it firmly. Clone sizes are given selectively: once, few, many, or a class where the clone is expanded.

CDR3 protein: CASSNYNEQFF; CDR3 DNA: TGTGCCAGCAGTAACTACAATGAGCAGTTCTTC; D gene: -; CDR3 length: 11; J gene: TRBJ2-1; V gene: TRBV6-1; clone size: few
CDR3 protein: CASKVVITTNEKLFF; CDR3 DNA: TGTGCCAGCAAGGTCGTGATTACAACTAATGAAAAACTGTTTTTT; D gene: -; CDR3 length: 15; J gene: TRBJ1-4; V gene: TRBV6-1; clone size: -
CDR3 protein: CASSFPGMFGYTF; CDR3 DNA: TGTGCCAGCAGTTTCCCAGGGATGTTTGGCTACACCTTC; D gene: -; CDR3 length: 13; J gene: TRBJ1-2; V gene: TRBV28; clone size: -
CDR3 protein: CASGKTGSYGYTF; CDR3 DNA: TGTGCCAGCGGAAAGACAGGATCCTATGGCTACACCTTC; D gene: -; CDR3 length: 13; J gene: TRBJ1-2; V gene: TRBV28; clone size: -
CDR3 protein: CASRLQGASYEQYF; CDR3 DNA: TGCGCCAGCAGATTACAGGGGGCATCCTACGAGCAGTACTTC; D gene: TRBD1; CDR3 length: 14; J gene: TRBJ2-7; V gene: TRBV5-1; clone size: -
CDR3 protein: CASSLSLRTDLEAFF; CDR3 DNA: TGTGCCAGCAGTTTAAGCCTTAGGACAGACCTTGAAGCTTTCTTT; D gene: -; CDR3 length: 15; J gene: TRBJ1-1; V gene: TRBV28; clone size: -
CDR3 protein: CASSLRDTQYF; CDR3 DNA: TGTGCCAGCAGCTTGAGAGATACGCAGTATTTT; D gene: -; CDR3 length: 11; J gene: TRBJ2-3; V gene: TRBV5-8; clone size: -
CDR3 protein: CASSLVTLPYEQYF; CDR3 DNA: TGTGCCAGCAGCTTAGTTACTCTTCCCTACGAGCAGTACTTC; D gene: -; CDR3 length: 14; J gene: TRBJ2-7; V gene: TRBV7-8; clone size: -
CDR3 protein: CASSPQGNIQYF; CDR3 DNA: TGTGCCAGCAGCCCCCAGGGAAACATTCAGTACTTC; D gene: -; CDR3 length: 12; J gene: TRBJ2-4; V gene: TRBV25-1; clone size: -
CDR3 protein: CASSQDRNYGYTF; CDR3 DNA: TGTGCCAGCAGTCAGGACAGGAACTATGGCTACACCTTC; D gene: TRBD1; CDR3 length: 13; J gene: TRBJ1-2; V gene: TRBV28; clone size: -
CDR3 protein: CASNSGGTTFTDTQYF; CDR3 DNA: TGCGCCAGCAACTCAGGGGGCACAACCTTCACAGATACGCAGTATTTT; D gene: TRBD1; CDR3 length: 16; J gene: TRBJ2-3; V gene: TRBV5-1; clone size: -
CDR3 protein: CASSNTGGANIQYF; CDR3 DNA: TGTGCCAGCAGTAATACAGGGGGCGCAAACATTCAGTACTTC; D gene: TRBD1; CDR3 length: 14; J gene: TRBJ2-4; V gene: TRBV2; clone size: -
CDR3 protein: CASSAFDRTGAFF; CDR3 DNA: TGCGCCAGCAGCGCCTTCGACAGGACGGGGGCTTTCTTT; D gene: -; CDR3 length: 13; J gene: TRBJ1-1; V gene: TRBV5-1; clone size: -
CDR3 protein: CASSRPLAGAKNIQYF; CDR3 DNA: TGTGCCAGCAGTCGACCCCTGGCGGGAGCCAAAAACATTCAGTACTTC; D gene: -; CDR3 length: 16; J gene: TRBJ2-4; V gene: TRBV28; clone size: few
CDR3 protein: CASSQDRTSGFLTDTQYF; CDR3 DNA: TGTGCCAGCAGCCAAGACCGGACTAGCGGCTTTCTCACAGATACGCAGTATTTT; D gene: TRBD2; CDR3 length: 18; J gene: TRBJ2-3; V gene: TRBV4-2; clone size: -
CDR3 protein: CASSLTGTAGNTIYF; CDR3 DNA: TGTGCCAGCAGCTTAACCGGGACAGCAGGAAACACCATATATTTT; D gene: TRBD1; CDR3 length: 15; J gene: TRBJ1-3; V gene: TRBV7-3; clone size: -
CDR3 protein: CASSLGKNEQYF; CDR3 DNA: TGTGCCAGCAGCCTGGGGAAAAACGAGCAGTACTTC; D gene: -; CDR3 length: 12; J gene: TRBJ2-7; V gene: TRBV7-8; clone size: -
CDR3 protein: CASSLLAGREFF; CDR3 DNA: TGTGCCAGCAGTCTTCTAGCGGGTAGGGAGTTCTTC; D gene: TRBD2; CDR3 length: 12; J gene: TRBJ2-1; V gene: TRBV28; clone size: -
CDR3 protein: CASSLAGEQFF; CDR3 DNA: TGTGCCAGCAGCCTAGCAGGAGAGCAGTTCTTC; D gene: -; CDR3 length: 11; J gene: TRBJ2-1; V gene: TRBV7-9; clone size: -
CDR3 protein: CASSLEVSSTDTQYF; CDR3 DNA: TGTGCCAGCAGCTTAGAGGTTAGCAGCACAGATACGCAGTATTTT; D gene: -; CDR3 length: 15; J gene: TRBJ2-3; V gene: TRBV7-9; clone size: once
CDR3 protein: CASNRPGQGSYEQYF; CDR3 DNA: TGTGCCAGCAACCGACCGGGACAGGGATCGTACGAGCAGTACTTC; D gene: TRBD1; CDR3 length: 15; J gene: TRBJ2-7; V gene: TRBV28; clone size: -
CDR3 protein: CASSLRQGDGYTF; CDR3 DNA: TGTGCCAGCAGCTTGCGACAGGGTGATGGCTACACCTTC; D gene: TRBD1; CDR3 length: 13; J gene: TRBJ1-2; V gene: TRBV5-6; clone size: once
CDR3 protein: CASSLLSVRVWVGNTGELFF; CDR3 DNA: TGTGCCAGCAGTTTATTGTCGGTCAGGGTTTGGGTGGGGAACACCGGGGAGCTGTTTTTT; D gene: -; CDR3 length: 20; J gene: TRBJ2-2; V gene: TRBV28; clone size: -
CDR3 protein: CASSLMAASNQPQHF; CDR3 DNA: TGTGCCAGCAGTTTAATGGCAGCTTCTAATCAGCCCCAGCATTTT; D gene: -; CDR3 length: 15; J gene: TRBJ1-5; V gene: TRBV27; clone size: -
CDR3 protein: CASSVVQGARDTQYF; CDR3 DNA: TGTGCCAGCAGCGTAGTTCAGGGGGCCAGAGATACGCAGTATTTT; D gene: TRBD1; CDR3 length: 15; J gene: TRBJ2-3; V gene: TRBV9; clone size: -
CDR3 protein: CASRRDRGAFF; CDR3 DNA: TGTGCCAGCAGAAGAGACAGGGGAGCTTTCTTT; D gene: TRBD1; CDR3 length: 11; J gene: TRBJ1-1; V gene: TRBV28; clone size: few
CDR3 protein: CASSYQGGKSYEQYF; CDR3 DNA: TGCGCCAGCAGTTACCAGGGTGGAAAGTCCTACGAGCAGTACTTC; D gene: -; CDR3 length: 15; J gene: TRBJ2-7; V gene: TRBV5-1; clone size: -
CDR3 protein: CASSPLTSGSSYEQYF; CDR3 DNA: TGCGCCAGCAGCCCGTTGACTAGCGGATCCTCCTACGAGCAGTACTTC; D gene: TRBD2; CDR3 length: 16; J gene: TRBJ2-7; V gene: TRBV5-1; clone size: -
CDR3 protein: CASSLLQGSYEQYF; CDR3 DNA: TGTGCCAGCAGTTTATTACAGGGGTCCTACGAGCAGTACTTC; D gene: TRBD1; CDR3 length: 14; J gene: TRBJ2-7; V gene: TRBV27; clone size: -